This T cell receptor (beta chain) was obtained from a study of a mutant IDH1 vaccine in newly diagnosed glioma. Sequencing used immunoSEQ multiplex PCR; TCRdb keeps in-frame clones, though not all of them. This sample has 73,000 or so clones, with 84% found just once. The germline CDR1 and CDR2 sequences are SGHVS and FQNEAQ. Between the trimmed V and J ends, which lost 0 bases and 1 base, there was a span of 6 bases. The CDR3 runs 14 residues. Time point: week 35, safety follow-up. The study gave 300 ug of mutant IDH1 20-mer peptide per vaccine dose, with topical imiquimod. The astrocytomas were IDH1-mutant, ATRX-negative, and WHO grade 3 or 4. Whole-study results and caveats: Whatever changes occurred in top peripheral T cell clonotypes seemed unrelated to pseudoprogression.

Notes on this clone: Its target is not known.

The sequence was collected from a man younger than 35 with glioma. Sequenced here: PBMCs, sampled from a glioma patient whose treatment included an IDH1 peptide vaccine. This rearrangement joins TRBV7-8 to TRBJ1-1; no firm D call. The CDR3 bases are TGTGCCAGCAGCTTAGCGCGGAAGAACACTGAAGCTTTCTTT. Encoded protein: CASSLARKNTEAFF. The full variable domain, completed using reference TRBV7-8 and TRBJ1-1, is GAGVSQSPRYKVAKRGQDVALRCDPISGHVSLFWYQQALGQGPEFLTYFQNEAQLDKSGLPSDRFFAERPEGSVSTLKIQRTQQEDSAVYLCASSLARKNTEAFFGQGTRLTVV.